Listed here are 14 T cell receptor beta chains from one sample, sequenced in a study of CD8 T cells in Susac syndrome. RNA, at about 0.45 to 1 ug, was reverse transcribed with random hexamers. A single record per CDR3 protein comes from TCRdb applying MiXCR to the immunoSEQ multiplex PCR reads. The table has some 180,000 distinct CDR3 sequences, just under 95% seen once; the top ten hold 0.085% to 0.1%. The sample consisted of CD4+ T cells from PBMCs. These receptors originate from a human donor with Susac syndrome.

The rearrangement uses TRBV28 and TRBJ2-5; 7 positions agree with TRBD1. The germline V gene has CDR1 MDHEN and CDR2 SYDVKM. CDR3 length equals 16 residues. V lost 4 bases to trimming and J lost 0 bases; unmatched junction nucleotides: 8. The CDR3 region is CASSSPGTADQETQYF. CDR3 DNA: TGTGCCAGCAGTTCCCCCGGGACAGCTGACCAAGAGACCCAGTACTTC.

The rearrangement joins TRBV7-9 to TRBJ2-1; D may be TRBD2 (5 bases). Trimming removed 5 bases at V and 9 bases at J, with 11 bases between. CDR1 is SEHNR and CDR2 is FQNEAQ in the germline V gene (reference sequence). This CDR3 has 12 amino acids. CDR3 region: CASSRGSSEQFF. The CDR3 DNA sequence: TGTGCCAGCAGCCGGGGTTCTAGTGAGCAGTTCTTC.

The rearrangement uses TRBV20-1 and TRBJ2-7; tentatively, D is TRBD2 (6 bases). The CDR3 extends over 13 amino acids. The V end was cut by 4 bases, the J end by 0 bases, with 10 bases between. Per germline, CDR1 DFQATT and CDR2 SNEGSKA (reference sequence). CDR3 sequence reads: CSATTTSSYEQYF. The CDR3 DNA sequence: TGCAGTGCTACCACGACTAGCTCCTACGAGCAGTACTTC.

CDR3 sequence: CASSYSMASSNQPQHF. In DNA, the CDR3 is TGTGCCAGCAGTTACTCGATGGCATCTAGCAATCAGCCCCAGCATTTT. This chain connects TRBV6-5 to TRBJ1-5; no firm D call. Looked up from germline, CDR1 is MNHEY and CDR2 is SVGAGI. The CDR3 is 16 residues long. V gave up 0 bases and J gave up 0 bases, with 9 bases separating them.

The table lists this clonotype with a count of one. The chain has TRBV2 and TRBJ2-6; 8 bases fit TRBD1. V lost 10 bases to trimming and J lost 0 bases; unmatched junction nucleotides: 2. Germline values: CDR1 SNHLY, CDR2 FYNNEI. The CDR3 runs to 14 residues. Here the CDR3 DNA reads TGTGCCACCACAGGGGGCTCTGGGGCCAACGTCCTGACTTTC. Protein product: CATTGGSGANVLTF.

The chain has TRBV20-1 and TRBJ2-7; maybe TRBD1 (6 bases). Between the trimmed V and J ends, which lost 3 bases and 7 bases, there was a span of 16 bases. The CDR3 runs 13 residues. Looked up from germline, CDR1 is DFQATT and CDR2 is SNEGSKA (reference sequence). The chain's CDR3 is CSASRGGPGEQYF. The CDR3 DNA is TGCAGTGCTAGTAGAGGGGGACCTGGAGAGCAGTACTTC.

The CDR3 sequence is CASSPGILAGAPEQYF. The CDR3 DNA sequence: TGTGCCAGCAGCCCCGGGATACTAGCGGGAGCACCCGAGCAGTACTTC. V is TRBV7-2 and J is TRBJ2-7, with 11 bases lining up with TRBD2. Germline CDR1 is SGHTA and CDR2 is FQGNSA. This CDR3 has 16 residues. Trimming cost V 5 bases and J 6 bases; bases outside gene matches: 12.

V is TRBV7-9 and J is TRBJ2-3; TRBD2 might be the D (5 bases). CDR1 and CDR2 from the germline V gene are SEHNR and FQNEAQ (reference sequence). V lost 3 bases and J lost 4, with 11 bases in between. This CDR3 contains 14 residues. CDR3 coding DNA: TGTGCCAGCAGCTTCCGAACGCGGGCAGATACGCAGTATTTT. It codes for CASSFRTRADTQYF.

This chain uses TRBV30 with TRBJ1-5; D call uncertain. Germline loops: CDR1 GTSNPN, CDR2 SVGIG (reference sequence). This CDR3 contains 14 residues. Trimming left V 0 bases short and J 2 bases short, with 8 bases between. The CDR3, as DNA: TGTGCCTGGAGTGTTCTCGGGGGCAATCAGCCCCAGCATTTT. Translation: CAWSVLGGNQPQHF.

This chain uses TRBV3-1 with TRBJ1-5; D gene ambiguous. Looked up from germline, CDR1 is LGHDT and CDR2 is YNNKEL (reference sequence). There are 12 residues in the CDR3. V was cut by 5 bases and J by 4 bases, with 6 bases left in between. The CDR3 reads CASSGQNQPQHF. In DNA, the CDR3 is TGTGCCAGCAGCGGGCAAAATCAGCCCCAGCATTTT.

V and J are TRBV7-3 and TRBJ2-6; D gene unclear. V dropped 1 base and J dropped 0 bases, with 10 bases sitting between them. CDR3 length equals 17 residues. Germline V gene sequence: CDR1 SGHTA, CDR2 FQGTGA. For the CDR3, the DNA is TGTGCCAGCAGCTTAAGGGCCGGTGTCTCTGGGGCCAACGTCCTGACTTTC. Translating it yields CASSLRAGVSGANVLTF.

This rearrangement joins TRBV30 to TRBJ1-1, with D possibly TRBD1 on 6 matching bases. This CDR3 comprises 13 residues. V shed 5 bases and J shed 2 bases, with 12 bases lying between them. CDR1 and CDR2 from the germline V gene are GTSNPN and SVGIG (reference sequence). CDR3 amino acids: CAWGRGLNTEAFF. The CDR3 nucleotides are TGTGCCTGGGGCAGGGGCCTCAACACTGAAGCTTTCTTT.

The V call is TRBV11-2, the J call TRBJ2-2, with D possibly matching TRBD2 (6 bases). The ends were cut back, 4 bases at V and 1 base at J, with 7 bases in the middle. This CDR3 region has 14 residues. Germline CDR1 is SGHAT and CDR2 is FQNNGV. The CDR3 loop is CASSSTRNTGELFF. CDR3 bases: TGTGCCAGCAGCTCGACTAGGAACACCGGGGAGCTGTTTTTT.

This clonotype was counted once. The chain has TRBV5-4 and TRBJ2-3; possibly TRBD1 for D (5 bases). V was shortened by 3 bases and J by 0 bases, with 14 bases between the two germline ends. Germline lookup yields CDR1 SGHNT and CDR2 YYREEE (reference sequence). This CDR3 has 16 amino acids. CDR3 sequence (DNA): TGTGCCAGCAGCTCCAAGCAGGGTATAAGCACAGATACGCAGTATTTT. This sequence encodes CASSSKQGISTDTQYF.